What follows are 7 T cell receptor beta chains derived from one specimen sequenced in a study of vaccination effects on CD4 cells after COVID-19. The antigens for these receptors are not known. Under the ViraFEST assay, PBMC were stimulated with viral peptide pools so that antigen-specific CD4+ T cells expanded. Sequencing was performed afterwards. Cells that had been cultured for 10 days were the source of isolated CD4+ T cells. The vaccine given was either BNT162b2 or mRNA-1273, in two doses. The data were produced by immunoSEQ multiplex PCR, yet TCRdb's version contains in-frame clones alone and is incomplete. Of about 64,000 clones in the sample, around 82% were seen once. The sample in question was CD4+ T cells from PBMCs cultured with HCoV-OC43 spike peptides, obtained after COVID-19 vaccination. The subset: HCoV-OC43 spike overlapping peptide pool stimulation. The source of these receptors is a human donor who received a COVID-19 vaccine.

The CDR3 reads CASSADRVAYNSPLHF. As DNA, the CDR3 is TGTGCCAGCAGCGCGGACAGGGTGGCCTATAATTCACCCCTCCACTTT. The genes are TRBV5-8 and TRBJ1-6; 8 nucleotides agree with TRBD1. J lost 2 bases, V lost 4 bases, and 5 bases had no gene match. Per the germline V gene, CDR1 is SGHTS and CDR2 is YDEGEE. This CDR3 is 16 amino acids long.

The chain recombines TRBV18 with TRBJ1-1, with TRBD1 as a possible D gene (5 bases). Trimming cost V 6 bases and J 3 bases, with 14 bases left between them. This CDR3 comprises 14 residues. The germline gives CDR1 KGHSH, CDR2 LQKENI. The CDR3 DNA sequence: TGTGCCAGCTCCCCCGGGACGGGTTACACTGAAGCTTTCTTT. It yields the protein CASSPGTGYTEAFF.

This clone was seen a handful of times. The chain uses TRBV6-4 and TRBJ1-1; D ambiguous. Germline loops: CDR1 MRHNA, CDR2 SNTAGT. This CDR3 comprises 14 residues. Trimming removed 7 bases at V and 2 bases at J, with 14 bases between. CDR3 coding DNA: TGTGCCAGCAAAATTGGCACCGCAAACACTGAAGCTTTCTTT. Its protein product is CASKIGTANTEAFF.

V and J are TRBV4-3 and TRBJ2-4, with TRBD2 as a possible D gene (5 bases). Germline CDR1 is LGHNA and CDR2 is YSLEER. This CDR3 has 16 amino acids. Trimming took 0 bases from V and 6 from J, leaving 15 bases between them. The CDR3: CASSQDLRVGGNIQYF. The CDR3 region has the DNA TGCGCCAGCAGCCAAGATTTGAGGGTTGGAGGAAACATTCAGTACTTC.

This clone appeared once. The V gene is TRBV5-1, the J gene TRBJ1-2; 8 bases match TRBD1. Germline V lookup: CDR1 SGHRS, CDR2 YFSETQ. CDR3 length equals 14 residues. V shed 3 bases, J shed 8 bases, and the junction held 9 bases outside the gene matches. In DNA, the CDR3 is TGCGCCAGCAGCTACGGGTTACAGGGGGAGGGCTACACCTTC. Translation gives CASSYGLQGEGYTF.

The chain joins TRBV6-6 to TRBJ2-7, with D maybe TRBD1 (7 bases). The germline gives CDR1 MNHNY, CDR2 SVGAGI (reference sequence). V dropped 3 bases and J dropped 5 bases, with 11 bases sitting between them. The CDR3 is made up of 13 amino acids. The CDR3 sequence: CASSYDREDEQYV. CDR3 nucleotides: TGTGCCAGCAGTTATGACAGGGAGGACGAGCAGTACGTC.

The CDR3 region is CASSNTYTNYGYTF. The CDR3 bases are TGTGCCAGTAGTAATACTTATACTAACTATGGCTACACCTTC. This chain joins TRBV19 and TRBJ1-2; D is undetermined. This CDR3 has 14 amino acids. Germline V gene sequence: CDR1 LNHDA, CDR2 SQIVND (reference sequence). The V gene lost 4 bases and the J gene lost 0 bases, with 9 bases spanning the gap.